This T cell receptor beta chain derives from a study of blood T cell repertoires in COVID-19. The CDR3 sequence is 13 residues long. Germline lookup yields CDR1 MNHEY and CDR2 SVGAGI. Deletions cut 6 bases from V and 5 bases from J, with 13 bases between. Original handling: Amplification from reference gene primers served as the basis for estimated nucleated cell counts. Repertoires were generated with immunoSEQ multiplex PCR, while TCRdb's copy carries only in-frame clones and drops some. Clonal size and the V and J genes are those of that table, whereas D and trimming came from the DNA. The sample holds around 300,000 clones, nearly 90% seen once. Which cohort a participant joined came from the clinical history participants gave.

This chain uses TRBV6-5 with TRBJ2-5; D is perhaps TRBD2 (6 bases). The specimen was PBMCs or T cells enriched from blood (not recorded which). The clonotype was recovered from a woman younger than 35 with acute COVID-19. This CDR3 is CASRQNGGETQYF. Here the CDR3 DNA reads TGTGCCAGCAGACAAAATGGGGGGGAGACCCAGTACTTC.